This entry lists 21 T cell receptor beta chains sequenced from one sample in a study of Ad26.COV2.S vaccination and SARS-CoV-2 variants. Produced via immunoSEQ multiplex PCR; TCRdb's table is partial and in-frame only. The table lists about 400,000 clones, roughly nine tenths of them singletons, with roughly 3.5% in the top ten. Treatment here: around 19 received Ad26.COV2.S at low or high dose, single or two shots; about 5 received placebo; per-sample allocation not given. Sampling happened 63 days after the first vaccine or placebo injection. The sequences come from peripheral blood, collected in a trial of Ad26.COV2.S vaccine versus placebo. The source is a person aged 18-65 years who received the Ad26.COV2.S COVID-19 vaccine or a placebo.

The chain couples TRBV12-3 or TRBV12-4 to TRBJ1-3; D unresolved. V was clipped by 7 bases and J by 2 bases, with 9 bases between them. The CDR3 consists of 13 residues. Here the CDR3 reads CASILYPGNTIYF. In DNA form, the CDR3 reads TGTGCCAGCATCCTATACCCTGGAAACACCATATATTTT.

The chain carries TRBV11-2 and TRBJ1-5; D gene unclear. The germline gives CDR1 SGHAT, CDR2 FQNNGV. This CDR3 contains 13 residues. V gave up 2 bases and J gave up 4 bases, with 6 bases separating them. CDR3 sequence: CASSLSENQPQHF. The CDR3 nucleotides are TGTGCCAGCAGCTTAAGTGAGAATCAGCCCCAGCATTTT.

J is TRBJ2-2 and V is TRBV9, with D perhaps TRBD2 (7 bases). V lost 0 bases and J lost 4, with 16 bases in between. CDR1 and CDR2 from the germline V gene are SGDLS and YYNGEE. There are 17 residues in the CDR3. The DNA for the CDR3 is TGTGCCAGCAGCGTAGGGGGCGGCGGGGGCCTCACCGGGGAGCTGTTTTTT. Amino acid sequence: CASSVGGGGGLTGELFF.

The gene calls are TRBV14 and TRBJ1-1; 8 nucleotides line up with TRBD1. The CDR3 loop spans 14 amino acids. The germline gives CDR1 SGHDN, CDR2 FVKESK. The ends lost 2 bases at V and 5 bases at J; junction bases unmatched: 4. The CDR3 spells CASSQQGAVTEAFF. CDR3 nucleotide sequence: TGTGCCAGCAGCCAACAGGGGGCGGTGACTGAAGCTTTCTTT.

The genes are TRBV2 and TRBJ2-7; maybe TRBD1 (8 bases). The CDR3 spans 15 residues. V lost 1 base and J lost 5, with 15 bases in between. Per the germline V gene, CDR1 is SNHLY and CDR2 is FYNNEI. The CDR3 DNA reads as TGTGCCAGCAGTGAAGTCCGGACAGGGAGGGACGAGCAGTACTTC. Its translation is CASSEVRTGRDEQYF. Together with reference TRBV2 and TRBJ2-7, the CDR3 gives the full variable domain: EPEVTQTPSHQVTQMGQEVILRCVPISNHLYFYWYRQILGQKVEFLVSFYNNEISEKSEIFDDQFSVERPDGSNFTLKIRSTKLEDSAMYFCASSEVRTGRDEQYFGPGTRLTVT.

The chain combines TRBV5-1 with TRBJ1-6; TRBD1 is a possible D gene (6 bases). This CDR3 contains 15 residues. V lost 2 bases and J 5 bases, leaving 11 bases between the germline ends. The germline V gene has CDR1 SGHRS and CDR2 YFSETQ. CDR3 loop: CASSLLGADNSPLHF. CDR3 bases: TGCGCCAGCAGCTTATTGGGGGCGGATAATTCACCCCTCCACTTT.

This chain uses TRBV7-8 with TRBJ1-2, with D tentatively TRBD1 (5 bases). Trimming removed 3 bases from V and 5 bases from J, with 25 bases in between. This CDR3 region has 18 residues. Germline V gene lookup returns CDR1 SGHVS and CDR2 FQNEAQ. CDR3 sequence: CASSLVENRDGYNYGYTF. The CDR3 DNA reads TGTGCCAGCAGCTTGGTCGAAAACCGGGACGGATACAATTATGGCTACACCTTC. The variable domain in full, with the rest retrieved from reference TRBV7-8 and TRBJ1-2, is GAGVSQSPRYKVAKRGQDVALRCDPISGHVSLFWYQQALGQGPEFLTYFQNEAQLDKSGLPSDRFFAERPEGSVSTLKIQRTQQEDSAVYLCASSLVENRDGYNYGYTFGSGTRLTVV.

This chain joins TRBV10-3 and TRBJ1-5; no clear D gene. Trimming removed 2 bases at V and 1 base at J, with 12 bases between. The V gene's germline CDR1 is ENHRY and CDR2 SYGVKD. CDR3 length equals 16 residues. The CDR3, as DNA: TGTGCCATCAGTGAGACGGGCGAGCGGAGCAATCAGCCCCAGCATTTT. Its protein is CAISETGERSNQPQHF.

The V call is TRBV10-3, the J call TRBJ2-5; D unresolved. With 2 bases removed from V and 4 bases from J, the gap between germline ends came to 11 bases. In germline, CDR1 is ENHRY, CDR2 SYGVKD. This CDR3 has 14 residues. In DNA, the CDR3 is TGTGCCATCAGTGAGGACCGCGTGCCAGAGACCCAGTACTTC. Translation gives CAISEDRVPETQYF.

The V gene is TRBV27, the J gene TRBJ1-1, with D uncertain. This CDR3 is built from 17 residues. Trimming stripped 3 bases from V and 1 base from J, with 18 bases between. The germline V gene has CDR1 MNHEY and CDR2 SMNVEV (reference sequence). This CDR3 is CASSFLIGSHRNTEAFF. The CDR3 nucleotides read TGTGCCAGCAGTTTCTTGATCGGCAGCCATAGGAACACTGAAGCTTTCTTT.

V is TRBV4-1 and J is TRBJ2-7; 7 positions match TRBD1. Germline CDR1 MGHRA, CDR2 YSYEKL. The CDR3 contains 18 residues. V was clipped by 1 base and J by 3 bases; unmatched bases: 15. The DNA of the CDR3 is TGCGCCAGCAGCCAAGTTGGGGGCTTAGGGACAGCTCTCTACGAGCAGTACTTC. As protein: CASSQVGGLGTALYEQYF.

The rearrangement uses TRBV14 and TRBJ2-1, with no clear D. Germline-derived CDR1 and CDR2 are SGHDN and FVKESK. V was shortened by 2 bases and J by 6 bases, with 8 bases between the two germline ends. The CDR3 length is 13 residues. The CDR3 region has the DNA TGTGCCAGCAGCCAATCCGGGTTCAATGAGCAGTTCTTC. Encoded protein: CASSQSGFNEQFF.

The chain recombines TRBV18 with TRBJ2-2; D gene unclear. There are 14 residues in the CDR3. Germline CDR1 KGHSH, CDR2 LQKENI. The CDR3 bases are TGTGCGCCCTATACAAGCCTTTCCACCGGGGAGCTGTTTTTT. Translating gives CAPYTSLSTGELFF.

The CDR3 loop is CASSQDRVVAFF. The CDR3 DNA reads as TGTGCCAGCAGCCAGGACAGGGTCGTAGCTTTCTTT. V and J are TRBV14 and TRBJ1-1; TRBD1 matches at 8 bases. V trimming: 3 bases; J trimming: 10 bases; junction bases outside the gene matches: 4. Germline values: CDR1 SGHDN, CDR2 FVKESK. This CDR3 has 12 amino acids.

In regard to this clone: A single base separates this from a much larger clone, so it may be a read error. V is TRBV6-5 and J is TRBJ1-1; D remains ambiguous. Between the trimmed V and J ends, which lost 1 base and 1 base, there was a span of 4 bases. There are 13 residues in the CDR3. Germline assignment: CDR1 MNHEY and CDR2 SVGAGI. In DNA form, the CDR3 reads TGTGCCAGCAGTTACTGGGAGAACACTGAAGCTTTCTTT. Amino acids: CASSYWENTEAFF.

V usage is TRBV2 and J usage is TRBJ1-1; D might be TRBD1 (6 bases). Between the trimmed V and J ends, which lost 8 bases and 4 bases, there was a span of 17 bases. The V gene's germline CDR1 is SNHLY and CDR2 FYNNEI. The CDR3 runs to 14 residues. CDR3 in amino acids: CASVDRFIATEAFF. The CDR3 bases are TGTGCCAGCGTGGACAGATTTATCGCCACTGAAGCTTTCTTT. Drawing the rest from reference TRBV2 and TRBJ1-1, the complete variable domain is EPEVTQTPSHQVTQMGQEVILRCVPISNHLYFYWYRQILGQKVEFLVSFYNNEISEKSEIFDDQFSVERPDGSNFTLKIRSTKLEDSAMYFCASVDRFIATEAFFGQGTRLTVV.

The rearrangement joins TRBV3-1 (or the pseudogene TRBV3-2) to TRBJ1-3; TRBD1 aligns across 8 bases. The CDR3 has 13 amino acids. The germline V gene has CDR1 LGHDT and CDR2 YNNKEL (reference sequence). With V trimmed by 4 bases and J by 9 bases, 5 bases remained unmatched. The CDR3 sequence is CASSPGQGSTIYF. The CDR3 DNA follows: TGTGCCAGCAGCCCTGGACAGGGTAGCACCATATATTTT.

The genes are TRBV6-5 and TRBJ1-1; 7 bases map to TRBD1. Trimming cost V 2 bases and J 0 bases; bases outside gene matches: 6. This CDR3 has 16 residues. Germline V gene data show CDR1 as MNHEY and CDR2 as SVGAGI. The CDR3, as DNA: TGTGCCAGCAGTTACAAACCGGGACAGATGAACACTGAAGCTTTCTTT. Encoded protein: CASSYKPGQMNTEAFF.

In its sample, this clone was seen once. The CDR3 region is CASSYWKNTEAFF. The CDR3 DNA reads TGTGCCAGCAGTTACTGGAAGAACACTGAAGCTTTCTTT. J is TRBJ1-1 and V is TRBV6-6, with D uncertain. This CDR3 comprises 13 residues. Germline V gives CDR1 MNHNY, CDR2 SVGAGI (reference sequence). Trimming removed 1 base from V and 1 base from J, with 4 bases in between.

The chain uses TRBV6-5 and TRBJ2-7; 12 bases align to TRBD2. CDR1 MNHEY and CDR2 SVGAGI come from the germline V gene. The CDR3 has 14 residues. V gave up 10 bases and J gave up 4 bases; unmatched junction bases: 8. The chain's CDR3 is CATAELAGGYEQYF. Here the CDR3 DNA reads TGTGCCACCGCCGAACTAGCGGGGGGTTACGAGCAGTACTTC.

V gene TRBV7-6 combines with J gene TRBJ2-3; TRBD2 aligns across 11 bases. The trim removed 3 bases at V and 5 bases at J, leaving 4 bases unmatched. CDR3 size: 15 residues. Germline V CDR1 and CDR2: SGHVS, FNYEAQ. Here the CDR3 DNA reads TGTGCCAGCAGCTTGCTAGCGGGGGGAGGAGATACGCAGTATTTT. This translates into CASSLLAGGGDTQYF.